This record looks at one T cell receptor beta chain sequence and its context. Antigen unknown. Germline V CDR1 and CDR2: SEHNR, FQNEAQ (reference sequence). The CDR3 is 17 amino acids. Germline trimming cut 2 bases from V and 4 bases from J; bases unmatched to any gene: 10. This sample is part of a study of CD8 T cells in ankylosing spondylitis. Overall study findings and caveats: Disease-linked clones proved CD8+ and comparatively uncommon in peripheral blood.

TCRdb recomputed calls from the 5' RACE reads with MiXCR, one row per CDR3 protein. Here the sample spans a few hundred thousand distinct CDR3 sequences, roughly 18% being singletons. Specimen: blood, either unsorted or a sorted T cell fraction (not recorded which). The chain is built from TRBV7-9 and TRBJ2-2, with 7 bases aligning to TRBD1. The TCR was taken from a male donor with ankylosing spondylitis or in good health (not recorded which). For the CDR3, the DNA is TGTGCCAGCAGCTTATTGGGACAGCCCATCCCCACCGGGGAGCTGTTTTTT. This sequence encodes CASSLLGQPIPTGELFF.